The 7 T cell receptor beta chains presented below share a single source sample, sequenced in a study of beta chain features in type 1 diabetes. Whole-study results and caveats: In every one of the four CD4+ subsets, TCRB CDR3s were moderately but significantly shorter in Type 1 diabetes patients.

These receptors are not linked to any known antigen. Every bit of the isolated RNA underwent reverse transcription, so sequencing read expressed TCRB transcripts. This table comes from immunoSEQ multiplex PCR, and its TCRdb copy is limited to in-frame clones, with some not included. The table has about 270,000 clones, around 15% seen once. The sequenced material came from naive CD4+ T cells from blood. Source of these receptors: a man aged 25-45 years with type 1 diabetes.

The sample holds a few counts of this clone. CDR3 residues: CASSYGQSDQPQHF. The CDR3 bases are TGTGCCAGCAGCTATGGACAGTCGGATCAGCCCCAGCATTTT. The genes are TRBV7-2 and TRBJ1-5; D might be TRBD1 (6 bases). V was cut by 4 bases and J by 5 bases, with 12 bases left in between. This CDR3 comprises 14 residues. CDR1 and CDR2 (germline): SGHTA, FQGNSA.

In this sample, this clone turned up a few times. The chain is built from TRBV5-1 and TRBJ2-7; D perhaps matches TRBD2 (5 bases). CDR1 SGHRS and CDR2 YFSETQ come from the germline V gene. Trimming took off 3 bases at V and 1 base at J, with 11 bases between the two ends. The CDR3 runs to 14 residues. CDR3 region: CASSSSAGSYEQYF. The CDR3 bases are TGCGCCAGCAGCTCCTCGGCGGGTTCCTACGAGCAGTACTTC.

This clone was seen only a few times. V usage is TRBV10-3 and J usage is TRBJ2-1; 10 positions agree with TRBD2. The CDR3 totals 13 residues. CDR1 is ENHRY, CDR2 SYGVKD, per germline. V gave up 7 bases and J gave up 8 bases; unmatched junction bases: 5. CDR3 region: CAITSGSDDEQFF. The CDR3 coding sequence is TGTGCCATCACTAGCGGGAGCGACGATGAGCAGTTCTTC.

This clone was found a few times. V and J are TRBV19 and TRBJ1-1, with 8 bases matching TRBD1. CDR1 and CDR2 (germline): LNHDA, SQIVND (reference sequence). The junction had 7 bases not matched to a gene; V was cut back by 5 bases and J by 5 bases. This CDR3 is 14 amino acids long. The CDR3 DNA follows: TGTGCCAGTAGTTTCGACAGGGGAGGTACTGAAGCTTTCTTT. Residues: CASSFDRGGTEAFF.

There are a few counts of this clone. The chain links TRBV11-2 to TRBJ2-5, with D maybe TRBD1 (5 bases). CDR1 and CDR2 (germline): SGHAT, FQNNGV. Trimming left V 5 bases short and J 2 bases short, with 9 bases between. The CDR3 is 13 amino acids. The CDR3 sequence: CASSGQGQETQYF. CDR3 coding DNA: TGTGCCAGCAGCGGGCAGGGACAAGAGACCCAGTACTTC.

The chain's CDR3 is CASRGDRASKDEQYF. CDR3 coding DNA: TGTGCCAGCAGGGGGGACAGGGCATCGAAGGACGAGCAGTACTTC. V usage is TRBV2 and J usage is TRBJ2-7, with 9 positions matching TRBD1. The CDR3 length is 15 residues. The germline V gene has CDR1 SNHLY and CDR2 FYNNEI. Trimming removed 6 bases from V and 5 bases from J; junction bases left unmatched: 11.

This clone was seen a few times. The rearrangement uses TRBV28 and TRBJ2-2; the match to TRBD2 covers 7 bases. CDR1 is MDHEN and CDR2 is SYDVKM in the germline V gene. This CDR3 comprises 15 residues. Unmatched junction bases numbered 5, after V lost 6 bases and J lost 1 base. The CDR3, as DNA: TGTGCCAGCAGCCACATAGCGGGGAACACCGGGGAGCTGTTTTTT. As protein: CASSHIAGNTGELFF.